What follows are 19 T cell receptor beta chains derived from one specimen sequenced in a study of blood T cells in healthy people across ages. Then a second PCR, running roughly 7 to 11 cycles, was carried out with a sample-barcoded 5' primer and a J-beta primer mix. In TCRdb, the 5' RACE reads were re-called with MiXCR into one record per CDR3 protein. The sample has hundreds of thousands of distinct CDR3 sequences; roughly 44% are singletons. Sequenced sample: blood. These receptors were taken from a man between 60 and 75 years old in good health.

This chain links TRBV3-1 with TRBJ2-1; 7 nucleotides line up with TRBD2. After removal of 5 bases from V and 7 bases from J, the junction contained 2 bases not matched to a gene. The CDR3 runs to 12 residues. CDR1 and CDR2 from the germline V gene are LGHDT and YNNKEL (reference sequence). The CDR3: CASSMRGNEQFF. The CDR3 region has the DNA TGTGCCAGCAGCATGCGGGGGAATGAGCAGTTCTTC.

This chain connects TRBV7-9 to TRBJ2-3, with 16 bases that match TRBD2. The CDR3 contains 18 residues. Germline V gives CDR1 SEHNR, CDR2 FQNEAQ (reference sequence). The ends lost 5 bases at V and 0 bases at J; junction bases unmatched: 5. DNA of the CDR3: TGTGCCAGCAGCCCGGGACTAGCGGGGGGGAAGAGCACAGATACGCAGTATTTT. This encodes CASSPGLAGGKSTDTQYF. The variable domain in full, with the rest retrieved from reference TRBV7-9 and TRBJ2-3, is DTGVSQNPRHKITKRGQNVTFRCDPISEHNRLYWYRQTLGQGPEFLTYFQNEAQLEKSRLLSDRFSAERPKGSFSTLEIQRTEQGDSAMYLCASSPGLAGGKSTDTQYFGPGTRLTVL.

The rearrangement joins TRBV18 to TRBJ1-1; D not resolved. The length of the CDR3 is 14 residues. Germline V gene lookup returns CDR1 KGHSH and CDR2 LQKENI. The V and J ends lost 2 bases and 4 bases respectively, with 11 bases between them. The CDR3 spells CASSPIGGSTEAFF. CDR3 nucleotides: TGTGCCAGCTCACCAATTGGTGGGAGCACTGAAGCTTTCTTT.

Turning to this clonotype: Germline is not matched at one junction end, which may reflect a read error. J is TRBJ2-3 and V is TRBV11-2; the D call may be TRBD1 or TRBD2 (5 bases each). This CDR3 region has 14 residues. In germline, CDR1 is SGHAT, CDR2 FQNNGV. DNA for the CDR3: TGTGCCAGCAGCGTAGACTATGAGGGGAATACGCAGTATTTT. Translation gives CASSVDYEGNTQYF.

The V call is TRBV20-1, the J call TRBJ2-5, with D unresolved. CDR1 and CDR2 (germline): DFQATT, SNEGSKA (reference sequence). The CDR3 sequence is 14 residues long. V was trimmed by 6 bases and J by 4 bases, leaving 18 bases between them. The CDR3 DNA reads TGCAGTGCCACCCGCGACCTAGGCGGAGAGACCCAGTACTTC. Translating it yields CSATRDLGGETQYF.

This clonotype has a handful of counts. The chain is built from TRBV21-1 and TRBJ1-2; the D segment call TRBD1 is taken from the table without a DNA check. TRBV21-1 is classified as a pseudogene. The length of the CDR3 is 15 residues. The CDR3 reads CASSKVGGHRPGYTF. CDR3 coding DNA: TGTGCCAGCAGCAAAGTCGGGGGGCACAGGCCTGGCTACACCTTC.

The chain recombines TRBV28 with TRBJ2-1, with D perhaps TRBD2 (7 bases). CDR1 and CDR2 (germline): MDHEN, SYDVKM. V lost 3 bases to trimming and J lost 7 bases, with 16 bases between them. The CDR3 is made up of 15 amino acids. CDR3 bases: TGTGCCAGCAGTTTCGCCTTGGGGGGGCGGAATGAGCAGTTCTTC. This sequence encodes CASSFALGGRNEQFF.

The chain has TRBV9 and TRBJ2-3; D call uncertain. The germline CDR1 and CDR2 sequences are SGDLS and YYNGEE. The CDR3 sequence is 15 residues long. Trimming shortened V by 0 bases and J by 1 base, and 9 bases separated the two germline ends. CDR3 residues: CASSVGPTRTDTQYF. The CDR3 nucleotides are TGTGCCAGCAGCGTAGGCCCCACTCGCACAGATACGCAGTATTTT.

A few counts support this clonotype. The V and J genes are TRBV6-2 or TRBV6-3 and TRBJ1-5; 9 bases line up with TRBD1. V was clipped by 2 bases and J by 3 bases; unmatched bases: 5. Germline-derived CDR1 and CDR2 are MNHEY and SVGEGT. This CDR3 spans 16 amino acids. The CDR3: CASSYDWTGDNQPQHF. CDR3 nucleotide sequence: TGTGCCAGCAGTTACGACTGGACAGGGGACAATCAGCCCCAGCATTTT.

The table lists this clonotype with a count of one. The V gene is TRBV14, the J gene TRBJ2-2, with 10 bases fitting TRBD2. The J segment lost 5 bases and the V segment lost 6 bases, leaving 6 bases of the junction unmatched. This CDR3 has 15 amino acids. Germline lookup yields CDR1 SGHDN and CDR2 FVKESK. The CDR3 region is CASSPLGLATGELFF. In nucleotides, the CDR3 is TGTGCCAGCAGTCCCTTGGGACTAGCGACCGGGGAGCTGTTTTTT.

The CDR3 region has the DNA TGTGCCAGCAGCTTAGGGATAGCGGGGGTAGTAGATACGCAGTATTTT. It codes for CASSLGIAGVVDTQYF. The V call is TRBV7-9, the J call TRBJ2-3; 9 bases map to TRBD2. Germline CDR1 and CDR2: SEHNR and FQNEAQ (reference sequence). V lost 1 base, J lost 5 bases, and 7 bases stayed unmatched. The CDR3 covers 16 residues.

This clonotype showed up just a few times. The junction shows a germline mismatch at one end, possibly a read error. The V and J genes are TRBV30 and TRBJ2-7; possible D gene TRBD2, 6 bases. Germline CDR1 GTSNPN, CDR2 SVGIG (reference sequence). CDR3 length: 14 residues. CDR3 in amino acids: CAGRRDLSSYEQYF. CDR3 DNA sequence: TGTGCCGGGAGACGGGACTTGAGCTCCTACGAGCAGTACTTC.

In its sample, this clonotype was seen a few times. This chain uses TRBV10-3 with TRBJ2-1; D is unresolved. Looked up from germline, CDR1 is ENHRY and CDR2 is SYGVKD. CDR3 length equals 13 residues. V lost 4 bases and J lost 8, with 12 bases in between. The chain's CDR3 is CAISAPQADEQFF. CDR3 DNA: TGTGCCATCAGTGCCCCTCAGGCTGATGAGCAGTTCTTC.

The chain carries TRBV7-2 and TRBJ2-1; 8 positions match TRBD2. Germline lookup yields CDR1 SGHTA and CDR2 FQGNSA. This CDR3 is 16 amino acids long. V shed 6 bases, J shed 12 bases, and the junction held 19 bases outside the gene matches. The CDR3 DNA follows: TGTGCCAGCAGTCTCGTACGGGGGGGGGCCGGGACTGGGCAGTTCTTC. Its translation is CASSLVRGGAGTGQFF.

The chain links TRBV19 to TRBJ1-4, with D possibly matching TRBD1 (5 bases). V was pared by 3 bases and J by 5 bases, with 13 bases between. CDR3 length: 15 amino acids. Germline V gives CDR1 LNHDA, CDR2 SQIVND (reference sequence). The CDR3 DNA reads TGTGCCAGTAGTATCGGTCGCCAGGGAAATGAAAAACTGTTTTTT. Translating it yields CASSIGRQGNEKLFF.

This clonotype was seen more than once but under ten times. The chain combines TRBV6-1 with TRBJ1-6; 9 bases agree with TRBD1. Trimming at V came to 8 bases and at J to 10 bases, leaving 6 bases not matched to a gene. CDR1 and CDR2 (germline): MNHNS, SASEGT. This CDR3 has 13 residues. The CDR3, as DNA: TGTGCCAGCCGGGACAGGGTTTTGTCACCCCTCCACTTT. Translated: CASRDRVLSPLHF.

The chain employs TRBV12-3 or TRBV12-4 and TRBJ2-1; 13 positions match TRBD2. This CDR3 region has 17 residues. V lost 6 bases and J lost 4; bases outside the gene matches: 9. Here the CDR3 DNA reads TGTGCCAGCAGGCGAACTAGCGGGGGGGCCCTTTACAATGAGCAGTTCTTC. Translation gives CASRRTSGGALYNEQFF.

The rearrangement joins TRBV28 to TRBJ2-7; 8 bases fit TRBD1. This CDR3 has 14 amino acids. Germline CDR1 reads MDHEN; CDR2 reads SYDVKM. Trimming removed 5 bases from V and 3 bases from J; junction bases left unmatched: 6. CDR3 amino acids: CASSVGTGYYEQYF. The CDR3, as DNA: TGTGCCAGCAGTGTAGGGACAGGATACTACGAGCAGTACTTC.

This clonotype has more than one count but fewer than ten. The V gene is TRBV7-3, the J gene TRBJ2-7; no clear D gene. The V and J ends lost 5 bases and 6 bases respectively, with 14 bases between them. The CDR3 is made up of 13 amino acids. The germline gives CDR1 SGHTA, CDR2 FQGTGA. CDR3 in amino acids: CASSAKSGSEQYF. For the CDR3, the DNA is TGTGCCAGCAGCGCCAAATCCGGATCCGAGCAGTACTTC.